This T cell receptor beta chain was retrieved from a study of shared clonotypes between healthy human individuals. Study-level points and caveats: Naive subsets, compared against memory subsets, generally had larger estimated richness values.

Original processing notes: Because ImmunoSEQ provided only junction sequences with no quality scores, the filtering differed. The method was immunoSEQ multiplex PCR; TCRdb's version includes in-frame clones alone and lacks a portion of them. V and J calls and clone size follow that table, whereas D and trimming were derived from the DNA. Here the sample spans about 380,000 clones, 95% to 97% being singletons. Note on this clone: The antigen remains unidentified.

The CDR3 spans 14 residues. Trimming cost V 4 bases and J 0 bases, with 9 bases left between them. The germline gives CDR1 MNHNY, CDR2 SVGAGI (reference sequence). The specimen was memory CD8+ T cells sorted from blood. Sample subset: CD45RO+ cells pooled with CCR7-negative TemRA cells. The chain recombines TRBV6-6 with TRBJ1-1; no clear D gene. The clonotype was recovered from a man aged 25-40 years in good health. This CDR3 is CASSSRAMNTEAFF. The CDR3 region has the DNA TGTGCCAGCAGTTCTCGGGCGATGAACACTGAAGCTTTCTTT.